This note documents a single T cell receptor beta chain sequence. All TRB cDNA libraries came from 5' RACE performed with UMI labels. From its re-call of the 5' RACE reads, TCRdb lists each CDR3 protein once, without DNA. The table lists 50,000 to 65,000 distinct CDR3 sequences. The germline V gene has CDR1 ENHRY and CDR2 SYGVKD. The CDR3 length is 13 residues. The sample is drawn from a study of CXCR3-negative and CXCR3-positive naive CD8 T cells. This sequence was found in a human donor in good health. Some clones in this sample may be carry-over from other donors' samples. Specimen: naive CXCR3- CD8+ T cells from blood. The subset was: CD45RO-CCR7+CD27+CD95- naive CD8+ T cells lacking CXCR3 (TNR3-). This sequence joins TRBV10-3 and TRBJ2-7. CDR3 sequence reads: CAISDKATYEQYF.